The rows below give T cell receptor beta chains drawn from one sample of a study of control samples from healthy donors and cancer patients. Sequencing used immunoSEQ multiplex PCR; TCRdb keeps in-frame clones, though not all of them. The repertoire has about 180,000 clones, around 87% of them found once; the top ten carry more than 1.3%. Sequenced input: blood. The receptors were sampled from a woman aged 50 to 65 in good health. The CDR3 runs from the conserved cysteine through the conserved F or W. The D gene is left open where the match is weak. The size entry is marked missing in some rows and otherwise reads once, few, many or a size class.

abundance,d_gene,len,v_gene,j_gene,CDR3aa,CDR3nt
NA,TRBD1,15,TRBV5-4,TRBJ2-5,CASRLTGTAQETQYF,TGTGCCAGCAGGTTAACCGGGACAGCGCAAGAGACCCAGTACTTC
NA,NA,17,TRBV28,TRBJ2-2,CASSLVLSAFFTGELFF,TGTGCCAGCAGTTTGGTCCTAAGCGCATTCTTCACCGGGGAGCTGTTTTTT
NA,NA,14,TRBV28,TRBJ1-5,CASTPGRGNQPQHF,TGTGCCAGCACCCCAGGACGGGGCAATCAGCCCCAGCATTTT
NA,NA,12,TRBV30,TRBJ1-1,CARAGMNTEAFF,TGTGCCAGAGCGGGGATGAACACTGAAGCTTTCTTT
NA,TRBD1,15,TRBV6-4,TRBJ2-4,CASSLDRVAKNIQYF,TGTGCCAGCAGTTTAGACAGGGTAGCCAAAAACATTCAGTACTTC
NA,NA,13,TRBV5-1,TRBJ2-7,CATGRTPSYEQYF,TGCGCCACCGGCCGGACTCCCTCCTACGAGCAGTACTTC
few,NA,15,TRBV19,TRBJ1-1,CASHRSGLRNTEAFF,TGTGCCAGCCACCGTTCAGGGTTAAGGAACACTGAAGCTTTCTTT
NA,TRBD2,17,TRBV7-3,TRBJ2-2,CASSLMTSGTNTGELFF,TGTGCCAGCAGCTTAATGACTAGCGGGACGAACACCGGGGAGCTGTTTTTT
NA,TRBD2,15,TRBV4-1,TRBJ2-5,CASSQLAGALQTQYF,TGCGCCAGCAGCCAACTAGCGGGGGCCTTGCAGACCCAGTACTTC
NA,NA,12,TRBV6-2/TRBV6-3,TRBJ1-1,CASSSAFPADYF,TGTGCCAGCAGTTCCGCTTTCCCCGCGGACTACTTT
NA,TRBD1,13,TRBV18,TRBJ1-2,CASIQGFGYGYTF,TGTGCCAGCATACAGGGGTTTGGCTATGGCTATACCTTC
NA,TRBD1,14,TRBV5-1,TRBJ1-1,CASSWDRMNTEAFF,TGCGCCAGCAGTTGGGACAGGATGAACACTGAAGCTTTCTTT
NA,NA,12,TRBV28,TRBJ2-7,CASNTPTSEQYF,TGTGCCAGCAATACTCCTACGAGCGAGCAGTACTTC
few,NA,14,TRBV28,TRBJ1-1,CASKRRGATTEAFF,TGTGCCAGCAAACGCCGCGGGGCGACCACTGAAGCTTTCTTT
few,NA,15,TRBV15,TRBJ1-4,CATSRDGAWREKLFF,TGTGCCACCAGCAGAGATGGCGCTTGGCGCGAAAAACTGTTTTTT
once,NA,18,TRBV7-9,TRBJ2-6,CASSLEWTAPSGANVLTF,TGTGCCAGCAGCTTAGAGTGGACAGCCCCCTCTGGGGCCAACGTCCTGACTTTC
NA,NA,15,TRBV6-5,TRBJ1-1,CASSYLPIDSTEAFF,TGTGCCAGCAGTTACCTGCCGATAGACAGCACTGAAGCTTTCTTT
NA,NA,13,TRBV7-8,TRBJ1-1,CASSPGHHTEAFF,TGTGCCAGCAGTCCCGGACACCACACTGAAGCTTTCTTT
NA,NA,14,TRBV19,TRBJ2-5,CASSMRGREETQYF,TGTGCCAGTAGTATGCGAGGCAGGGAAGAGACCCAGTACTTC
NA,NA,16,TRBV30,TRBJ2-6,CASLREQNSGANVLTF,TGTGCCTCACTACGAGAACAGAACTCTGGGGCCAACGTCCTGACTTTC
NA,NA,18,TRBV5-1,TRBJ1-1,CASSPGGRVGKGGTEAFF,TGCGCCAGCAGCCCCGGGGGCAGGGTGGGGAAGGGTGGAACTGAAGCTTTCTTT
NA,NA,13,TRBV11-2,TRBJ2-5,CASSLGVVVTQYF,TGTGCCAGCAGCTTAGGGGTCGTGGTGACCCAGTACTTC
NA,NA,12,TRBV28,TRBJ2-7,CASSPDSYEQYF,TGTGCCAGCAGCCCCGACAGCTACGAGCAGTACTTC
NA,NA,14,TRBV9,TRBJ1-1,CASSVTQKNTEAFF,TGTGCCAGCAGCGTTACCCAGAAGAACACTGAAGCTTTCTTT
NA,NA,14,TRBV14,TRBJ1-4,CASSRLGDNEKLFF,TGTGCCAGCAGCCGCCTAGGGGATAATGAAAAACTGTTTTTT
few,NA,11,TRBV3-1/TRBV3-2,TRBJ1-6,CASSQEGPLHF,TGTGCCAGCAGCCAAGAGGGTCCCCTCCACTTT
NA,NA,14,TRBV9,TRBJ2-1,CASSAASGRGEQFF,TGTGCCAGCAGCGCTGCGTCGGGTAGGGGTGAGCAGTTCTTC
NA,NA,14,TRBV5-1,TRBJ1-5,CASSRGAGRQPQHF,TGCGCCAGCAGCCGGGGGGCAGGGAGACAGCCCCAGCATTTT
NA,NA,13,TRBV4-1,TRBJ2-7,CASSQITHHEQYF,TGCGCCAGCAGCCAAATTACACACCACGAGCAGTACTTC